Listed below are T cell receptor beta chains from one sample, sequenced in a study of metastatic and nonmetastatic thyroid tumors. TCRdb re-processed the PCR reads through MiXCR. The table shows tens of thousands of clones, with around 27% occurring only once. Sequenced: blood. Every receptor here comes from a male donor with papillary thyroid cancer or a benign thyroid nodule (not recorded which). Some clones in this sample may be carry-over from other donors' samples. Both conserved end residues are trimmed from each CDR3.

V gene,CDR3 protein
TRBV28,ASSPTNTDTQY
TRBV28,ATYLGGYERY
TRBV6-1,ASSEATGSGNSPLH
TRBV20-1,SARDGLRRGVRRTEAF
TRBV6-5,ASSFRGVGETQY
TRBV10-2,ASSIAGWSYEQY
TRBV4-1,ASSQPRHRGQPQH
TRBV20-1,SARGASGRYEQY
TRBV12-3/TRBV12-4,ASSSFYRDKVGETQY
TRBV6-1,ATHRDRVNSPLH
TRBV19,ASSRPGRAEKLF
TRBV3-1,ASSQGGTTGETQY
TRBV7-3,ASSLRAGVPGELF
TRBV28,ASSYQQGLHYEQY
TRBV24-1,ATSGTGGFTGELF
TRBV20-1,SARLAGGSDTQY
TRBV2,ASSERTGGNEQY
TRBV5-1,ASSLAGTTGYEQY
TRBV5-4,ASSGPGQDAYEQY
TRBV6-1,ASSPGTYEKLF
TRBV7-9,ASSSGGDYT
TRBV5-5,ASSPAPGQDFYEQY
TRBV5-6,ASSLVGQGIFYGYT
TRBV4-2,ASSQSGRRNGEQF
TRBV28,ASSPLGHYGMENTEAF
TRBV5-6,ASNSLGQGGEKLF
TRBV5-1,ASSLSGLAEDNEQF
TRBV19,ASSTWGSLNQPQH
TRBV2,ASLKGGSYT
TRBV10-1,ASSTGMINEQF
TRBV27,ASSPRTGKSYEQY
TRBV11-2,ASSPVTSGDRETQY
TRBV12-3/TRBV12-4,ASSLLDRGETQY
TRBV11-1,ASSFQGTSGSYEQY
TRBV6-1,ASGGSGSVRDTQY
TRBV6-1,ASSEEGTGSYEQY
TRBV29-1,SVIWLGELF
TRBV12-3/TRBV12-4,ASRHPGGNEKLF
TRBV11-2,ASSSSSGRFNEQF
TRBV28,ASSYGGVPGYT